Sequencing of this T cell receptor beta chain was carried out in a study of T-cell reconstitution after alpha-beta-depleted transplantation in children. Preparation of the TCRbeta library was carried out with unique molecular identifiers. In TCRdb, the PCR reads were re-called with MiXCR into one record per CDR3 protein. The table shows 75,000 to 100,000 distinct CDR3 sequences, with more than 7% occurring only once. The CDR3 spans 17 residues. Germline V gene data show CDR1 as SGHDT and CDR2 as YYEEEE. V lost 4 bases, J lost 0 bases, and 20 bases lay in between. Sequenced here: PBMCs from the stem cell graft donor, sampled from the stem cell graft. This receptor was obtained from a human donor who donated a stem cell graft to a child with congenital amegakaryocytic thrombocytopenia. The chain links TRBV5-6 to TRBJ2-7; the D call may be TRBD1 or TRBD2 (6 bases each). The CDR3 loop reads CASSGGRGRGLSYEQYF. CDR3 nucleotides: TGTGCCAGCAGCGGAGGACGAGGCAGGGGACTCTCCTACGAGCAGTACTTC.